A single sample gave rise to the 20 T cell receptor beta chains below, sequenced in a study of identical twins. TCRdb reanalysed the 5' RACE reads using MiXCR and keeps one entry per CDR3 protein. The sample shows a few hundred thousand distinct CDR3 sequences, about 8.3% of them seen only once. These data also featured in a second study, about yellow fever vaccine responses in identical twins.

Source material: CD8+ T cells sorted from blood. Every receptor here comes from a woman younger than 30 in good health.

This clonotype was found many times. The chain uses TRBV28 and TRBJ2-2; tentative D call: TRBD1 (6 bases). The V gene's germline CDR1 is MDHEN and CDR2 SYDVKM. The CDR3 totals 14 residues. The V gene lost 3 bases and the J gene lost 1 base, with 6 bases spanning the gap. CDR3 DNA sequence: TGTGCCAGCAGTTTGACAGGGAACACCGGGGAGCTGTTTTTT. Protein sequence: CASSLTGNTGELFF.

This clonotype was detected only a few times. The chain couples TRBV4-3 to TRBJ2-7; 7 bases are shared with TRBD1. The CDR3 has 14 amino acids. Trimming at V came to 3 bases and at J to 2 bases, leaving 4 bases not matched to a gene. Germline V gene lookup returns CDR1 LGHNA and CDR2 YSLEER. The CDR3 here is CASSQTGTAYEQYF. For the CDR3, the DNA is TGCGCCAGCAGCCAGACCGGGACAGCCTACGAGCAGTACTTC.

This clonotype was counted a few times. The gene calls are TRBV7-9 and TRBJ2-7; D is undetermined. There are 15 residues in the CDR3. Germline assignment: CDR1 SEHNR and CDR2 FQNEAQ (reference sequence). V lost 0 bases to trimming and J lost 7 bases, with 16 bases between them. CDR3: CASSLAASQLLEQYF. Written as DNA, the CDR3 is TGTGCCAGCAGCTTAGCAGCGAGCCAACTCCTAGAGCAGTACTTC.

The rearrangement uses TRBV27 and TRBJ1-2, with D possibly matching TRBD1 (5 bases). Trimming removed 5 bases at V and 0 bases at J, with 19 bases between. Per the germline V gene, CDR1 is MNHEY and CDR2 is SMNVEV (reference sequence). The CDR3 covers 17 residues. CDR3 sequence reads: CASSQMGQEPPNYGYTF. DNA for the CDR3: TGTGCCAGCAGTCAAATGGGGCAGGAGCCTCCTAACTATGGCTACACCTTC.

There are a few counts of this clonotype. This sequence joins TRBV7-9 and TRBJ1-1, with a possible D match to TRBD1 (5 bases). The CDR3 length is 14 residues. Trimming pared 5 bases from V and 4 bases from J, leaving 14 bases between. Germline loops: CDR1 SEHNR, CDR2 FQNEAQ (reference sequence). The CDR3 sequence is CASSSTGDGTEAFF. CDR3 nucleotide sequence: TGTGCCAGCAGCAGCACGGGGGATGGCACTGAAGCTTTCTTT.

CDR3 coding DNA: TGCGCCAGCAGCTTGGTTGTTGGGGGAAACGAGCAGTACTTC. It encodes CASSLVVGGNEQYF. V is TRBV5-1 and J is TRBJ2-7, with D perhaps TRBD1 or TRBD2 (5 bases each). This CDR3 has 14 residues. In germline, CDR1 is SGHRS, CDR2 YFSETQ. Trimming stripped 0 bases from V and 5 bases from J, with 12 bases between.

This clonotype was counted a few times. The rearrangement links TRBV6-1 to TRBJ2-3; 9 positions match TRBD2. The junction had 10 bases not matched to a gene; V was cut back by 4 bases and J by 2 bases. The V gene's germline CDR1 is MNHNS and CDR2 SASEGT. The CDR3 contains 17 residues. CDR3 bases: TGTGCCAGCAGTGCCAGTTTAGCGGGAGACGCCACAGATACGCAGTATTTT. Its protein is CASSASLAGDATDTQYF.

V and J are TRBV5-1 and TRBJ1-1, with 9 nucleotides matching TRBD1. The length of the CDR3 is 13 residues. Losses at the gene ends were 5 bases for V and 1 base for J; bases not matched to a gene: 0. The germline V gene encodes CDR1 SGHRS and CDR2 YFSETQ. The CDR3 protein is CASRDRGNTEAFF. The CDR3 coding sequence is TGCGCCAGCAGGGACAGGGGGAACACTGAAGCTTTCTTT.

This clonotype was seen many times. This chain joins TRBV7-9 and TRBJ2-7; no clear D. This CDR3 is 13 amino acids long. CDR1 and CDR2 (germline): SEHNR, FQNEAQ (reference sequence). The V end lost 6 bases, the J end lost 2 bases, and 11 bases lay between the germline ends. The CDR3 loop reads CASRSLDAYEQYF. The CDR3 DNA follows: TGTGCCAGCAGATCCTTGGACGCCTACGAGCAGTACTTC.

This clonotype was recorded at least ten times. This chain uses TRBV7-2 with TRBJ2-7; D not certain. The V gene's germline CDR1 is SGHTA and CDR2 FQGNSA. Trimming removed 0 bases from V and 5 bases from J, with 11 bases in between. The CDR3 is 14 residues long. In DNA, the CDR3 is TGTGCCAGCAGCTTAGCCACAGCATACGACGAGCAGTACTTC. Its translation: CASSLATAYDEQYF.

V usage is TRBV29-1 and J usage is TRBJ2-1; 8 bases map to TRBD1. CDR3 length: 13 amino acids. V dropped 8 bases and J dropped 6; count of bases not matched to a gene: 9. In germline, CDR1 is SQVTM, CDR2 ANQGSEA. CDR3 loop: CSSAGRGPNEQFF. The CDR3 region has the DNA TGCAGCTCAGCGGGCAGGGGGCCCAATGAGCAGTTCTTC.

This clonotype was observed a single time. V and J are TRBV4-3 and TRBJ2-1; D is unclear. Germline V lookup: CDR1 LGHNA, CDR2 YSLEER. CDR3 size: 13 residues. Trimming left V 0 bases short and J 9 bases short, with 9 bases between. Here the CDR3 DNA reads TGCGCCAGCAGCCAAGATCGCTCAGGTGAGCAGTTCTTC. The encoded protein is CASSQDRSGEQFF.

The chain links TRBV29-1 to TRBJ2-2, with 8 bases that match TRBD1. The CDR3 is 13 amino acids. Germline V gives CDR1 SQVTM, CDR2 ANQGSEA. V lost 4 bases, J lost 6 bases, and 4 bases stayed unmatched. As DNA, the CDR3 is TGCAGCGTTGCTGGACAGGGTTCCGGGGAGCTGTTTTTT. Amino acids: CSVAGQGSGELFF.

The CDR3 region is CSARALGVNTEAFF. The CDR3 DNA is TGCAGTGCTAGAGCTCTGGGTGTGAACACTGAAGCTTTCTTT. The V call is TRBV20-1, the J call TRBJ1-1; D not resolved. Trimming removed 1 base from V and 0 bases from J, with 9 bases in between. The CDR3 is 14 residues long. The germline V gene encodes CDR1 DFQATT and CDR2 SNEGSKA (reference sequence).

The rearrangement uses TRBV7-9 and TRBJ2-1; 16 bases are a match to TRBD2. Germline loops: CDR1 SEHNR, CDR2 FQNEAQ (reference sequence). The junction had 2 bases not matched to a gene; V was cut back by 11 bases and J by 4 bases. The CDR3 totals 14 residues. DNA of the CDR3: TGTGCCGGGACTAGCGGGGGGGTTTACAATGAGCAGTTCTTC. Its translation is CAGTSGGVYNEQFF. Complete variable domain (other parts from reference TRBV7-9 and TRBJ2-1): DTGVSQNPRHKITKRGQNVTFRCDPISEHNRLYWYRQTLGQGPEFLTYFQNEAQLEKSRLLSDRFSAERPKGSFSTLEIQRTEQGDSAMYLCAGTSGGVYNEQFFGPGTRLTVL.

This clonotype has a single count. V usage is TRBV28 and J usage is TRBJ2-1; TRBD2 aligns across 12 bases. V lost 3 bases to trimming and J lost 0 bases; unmatched junction nucleotides: 3. CDR3 length: 17 amino acids. Germline CDR1 is MDHEN and CDR2 is SYDVKM. Here the CDR3 reads CASSFPTSGSSYNEQFF. DNA of the CDR3: TGTGCCAGCAGTTTCCCGACTAGCGGGAGCTCCTACAATGAGCAGTTCTTC.

The chain has TRBV20-1 and TRBJ2-7; a possible D gene is TRBD2 (6 bases). From germline, CDR1 is DFQATT and CDR2 SNEGSKA (reference sequence). With 3 bases removed from V and 2 bases from J, the gap between germline ends came to 11 bases. CDR3 length: 13 residues. CDR3 nucleotide sequence: TGCAGTGCTAGCCGGGAGCTTACCTACGAGCAGTACTTC. The encoded protein is CSASRELTYEQYF.

This clonotype appeared many times. The V call is TRBV5-5, the J call TRBJ2-1; 13 bases are shared with TRBD2. This CDR3 is built from 14 residues. Germline values: CDR1 SGHKS, CDR2 YYEKEE (reference sequence). V gave up 3 bases and J gave up 15 bases; unmatched junction bases: 9. The CDR3 sequence: CASSYPGTSGMGFF. Here the CDR3 DNA reads TGTGCCAGCAGCTACCCCGGGACTAGCGGGATGGGGTTCTTC.

Only a few counts were recorded for this clonotype. V usage is TRBV19 and J usage is TRBJ2-3; D not certain. Deletions cut 7 bases from V and 6 bases from J, with 8 bases between. The CDR3 loop spans 11 amino acids. Germline loops: CDR1 LNHDA, CDR2 SQIVND (reference sequence). CDR3 in amino acids: CASNLDDTQYF. Here the CDR3 DNA reads TGTGCCAGTAACCTAGATGATACGCAGTATTTT.

This clonotype was counted at least ten times. The chain links TRBV25-1 to TRBJ2-3; the match to TRBD2 covers 12 bases. The CDR3 spans 17 residues. Per the germline V gene, CDR1 is MGHDK and CDR2 is SYGVNS. Trimming at V came to 3 bases and at J to 4 bases, leaving 8 bases not matched to a gene. The CDR3 is CASSDREGLAGPDTQYF. The CDR3 DNA follows: TGTGCCAGCAGTGACCGAGAAGGACTAGCGGGACCAGATACGCAGTATTTT.